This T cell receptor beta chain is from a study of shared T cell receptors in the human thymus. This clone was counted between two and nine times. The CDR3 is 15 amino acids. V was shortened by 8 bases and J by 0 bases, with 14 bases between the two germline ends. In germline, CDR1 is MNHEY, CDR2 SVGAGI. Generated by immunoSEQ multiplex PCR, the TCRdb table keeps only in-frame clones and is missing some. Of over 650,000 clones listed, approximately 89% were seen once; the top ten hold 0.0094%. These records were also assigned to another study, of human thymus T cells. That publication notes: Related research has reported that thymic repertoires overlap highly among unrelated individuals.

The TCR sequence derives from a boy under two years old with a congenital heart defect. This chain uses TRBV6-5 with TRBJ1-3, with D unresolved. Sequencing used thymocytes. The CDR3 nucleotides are TGTGCCAGCTACGAGGGATCTGACTCTGGAAACACCATATATTTT. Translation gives CASYEGSDSGNTIYF.